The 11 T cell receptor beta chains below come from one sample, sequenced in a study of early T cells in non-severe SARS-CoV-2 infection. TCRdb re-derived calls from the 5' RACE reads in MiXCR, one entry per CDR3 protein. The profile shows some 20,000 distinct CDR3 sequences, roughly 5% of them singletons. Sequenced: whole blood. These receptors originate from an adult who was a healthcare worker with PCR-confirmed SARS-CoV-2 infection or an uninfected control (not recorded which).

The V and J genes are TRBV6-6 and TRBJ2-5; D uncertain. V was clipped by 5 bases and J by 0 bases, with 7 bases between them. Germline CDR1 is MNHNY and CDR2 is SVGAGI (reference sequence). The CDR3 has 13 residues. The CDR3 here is CASSPLNQETQYF. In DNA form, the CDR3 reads TGTGCCAGCAGTCCACTAAACCAAGAGACCCAGTACTTC.

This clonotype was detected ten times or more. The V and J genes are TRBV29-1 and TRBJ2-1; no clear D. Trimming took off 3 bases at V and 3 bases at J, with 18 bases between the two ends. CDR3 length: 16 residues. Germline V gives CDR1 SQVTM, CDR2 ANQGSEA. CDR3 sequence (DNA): TGCAGCGTTGATGGTTACCTTGACACCCGCTACAATGAGCAGTTCTTC. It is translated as CSVDGYLDTRYNEQFF.

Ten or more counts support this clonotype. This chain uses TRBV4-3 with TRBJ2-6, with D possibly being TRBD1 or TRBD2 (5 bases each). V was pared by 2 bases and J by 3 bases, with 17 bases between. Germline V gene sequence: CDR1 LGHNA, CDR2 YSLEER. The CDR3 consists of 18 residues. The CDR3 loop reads CASSQTTGRGVGANVLTF. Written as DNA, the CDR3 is TGCGCCAGCAGCCAAACCACGGGGCGCGGTGTTGGGGCCAACGTCCTGACTTTC.

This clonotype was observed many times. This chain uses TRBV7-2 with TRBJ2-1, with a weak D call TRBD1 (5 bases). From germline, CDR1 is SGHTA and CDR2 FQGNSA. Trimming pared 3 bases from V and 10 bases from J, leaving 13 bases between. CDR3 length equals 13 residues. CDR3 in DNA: TGTGCCAGCAGCTTGGGGCCAAGCAGCGAGCAGTTCTTC. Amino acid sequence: CASSLGPSSEQFF. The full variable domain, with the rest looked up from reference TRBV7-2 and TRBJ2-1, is GAGVSQSPSNKVTEKGKDVELRCDPISGHTALYWYRQSLGQGLEFLIYFQGNSAPDKSGLPSDRFSAERTGGSVSTLTIQRTQQEDSAVYLCASSLGPSSEQFFGPGTRLTVL.

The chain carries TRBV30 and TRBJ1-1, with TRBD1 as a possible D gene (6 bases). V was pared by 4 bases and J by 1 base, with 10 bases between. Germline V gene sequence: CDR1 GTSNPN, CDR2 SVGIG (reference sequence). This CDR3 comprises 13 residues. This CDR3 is CAWKGQTNTEAFF. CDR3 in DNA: TGTGCCTGGAAGGGACAAACGAACACTGAAGCTTTCTTT.

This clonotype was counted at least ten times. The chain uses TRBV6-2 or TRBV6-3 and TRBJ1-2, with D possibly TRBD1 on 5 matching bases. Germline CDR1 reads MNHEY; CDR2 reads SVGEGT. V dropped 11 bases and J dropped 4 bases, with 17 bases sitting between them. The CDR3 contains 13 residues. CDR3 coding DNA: TGTGCCGTGCGCGGGGTTACAGGCTATGGCTACACCTTC. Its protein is CAVRGVTGYGYTF.

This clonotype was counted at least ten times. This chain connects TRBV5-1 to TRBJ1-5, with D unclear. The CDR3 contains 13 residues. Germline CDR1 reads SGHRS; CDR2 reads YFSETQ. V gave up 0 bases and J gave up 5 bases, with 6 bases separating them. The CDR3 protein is CASSLGWDQPQHF. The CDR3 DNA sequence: TGCGCCAGCAGCTTGGGATGGGATCAGCCCCAGCATTTT.

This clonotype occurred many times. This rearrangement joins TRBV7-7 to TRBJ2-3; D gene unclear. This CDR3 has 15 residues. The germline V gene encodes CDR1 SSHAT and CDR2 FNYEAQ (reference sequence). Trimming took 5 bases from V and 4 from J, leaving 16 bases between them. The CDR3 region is CASSPRPNPSDTQYF. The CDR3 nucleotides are TGTGCCAGCAGCCCCCGACCAAACCCTTCAGATACGCAGTATTTT. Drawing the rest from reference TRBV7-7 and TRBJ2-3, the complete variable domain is GAGVSQSPRYKVTKRGQDVTLRCDPISSHATLYWYQQALGQGPEFLTYFNYEAQPDKSGLPSDRFSAERPEGSISTLTIQRTEQRDSAMYRCASSPRPNPSDTQYFGPGTRLTVL.

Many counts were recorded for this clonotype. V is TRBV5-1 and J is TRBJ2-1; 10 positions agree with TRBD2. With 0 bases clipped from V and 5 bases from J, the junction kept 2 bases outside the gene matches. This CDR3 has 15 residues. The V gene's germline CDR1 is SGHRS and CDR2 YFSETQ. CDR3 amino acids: CASSLELAGDNEQFF. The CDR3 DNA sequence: TGCGCCAGCAGCTTGGAGCTAGCGGGAGACAATGAGCAGTTCTTC. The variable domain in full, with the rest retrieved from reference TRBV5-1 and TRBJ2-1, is KAGVTQTPRYLIKTRGQQVTLSCSPISGHRSVSWYQQTPGQGLQFLFEYFSETQRNKGNFPGRFSGRQFSNSRSEMNVSTLELGDSALYLCASSLELAGDNEQFFGPGTRLTVL.

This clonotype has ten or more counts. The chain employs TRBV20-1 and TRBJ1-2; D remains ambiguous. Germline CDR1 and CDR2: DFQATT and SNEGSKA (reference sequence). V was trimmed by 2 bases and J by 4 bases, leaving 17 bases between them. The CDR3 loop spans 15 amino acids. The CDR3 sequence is CSARRRREPPYGYTF. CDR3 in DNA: TGCAGTGCTAGACGTAGACGGGAACCCCCCTATGGCTACACCTTC.

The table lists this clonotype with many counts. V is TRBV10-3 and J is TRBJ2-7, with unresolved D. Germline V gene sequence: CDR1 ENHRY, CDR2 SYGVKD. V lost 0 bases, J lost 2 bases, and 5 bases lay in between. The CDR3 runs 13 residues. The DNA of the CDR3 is TGTGCCATCAGTGAGTCGTTAACCTACGAGCAGTACGTC. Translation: CAISESLTYEQYV.